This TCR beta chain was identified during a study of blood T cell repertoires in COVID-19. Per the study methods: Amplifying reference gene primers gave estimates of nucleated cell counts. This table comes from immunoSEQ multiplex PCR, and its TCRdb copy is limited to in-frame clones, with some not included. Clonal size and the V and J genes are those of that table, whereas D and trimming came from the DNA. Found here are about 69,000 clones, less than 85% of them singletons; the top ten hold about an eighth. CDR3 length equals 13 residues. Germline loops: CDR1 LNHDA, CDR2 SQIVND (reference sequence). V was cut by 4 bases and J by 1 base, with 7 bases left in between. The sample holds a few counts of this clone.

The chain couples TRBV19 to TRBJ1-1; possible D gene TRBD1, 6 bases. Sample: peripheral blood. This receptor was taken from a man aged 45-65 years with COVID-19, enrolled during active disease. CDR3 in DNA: TGTGCCAGTAGTAGGACAGAGAACACTGAAGCTTTCTTT. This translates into CASSRTENTEAFF.